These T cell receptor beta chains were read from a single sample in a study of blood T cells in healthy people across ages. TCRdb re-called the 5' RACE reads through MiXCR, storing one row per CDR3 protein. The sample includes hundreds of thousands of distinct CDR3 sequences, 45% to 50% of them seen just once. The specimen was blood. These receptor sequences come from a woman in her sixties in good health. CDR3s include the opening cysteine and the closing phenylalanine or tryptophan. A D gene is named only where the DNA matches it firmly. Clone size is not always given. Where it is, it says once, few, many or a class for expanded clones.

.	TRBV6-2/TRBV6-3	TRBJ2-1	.	CASSSNRNEQFF	TGTGCCAGCAGTTCCAACCGCAATGAGCAGTTCTTC
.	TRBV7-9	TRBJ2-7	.	CASSVAVSYNEQYF	TGTGCCAGCAGCGTAGCGGTCTCCTACAATGAGCAGTACTTC
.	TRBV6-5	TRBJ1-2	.	CASSTRTRGAYGYTF	TGTGCCAGCAGCACCCGGACCCGGGGGGCCTATGGCTACACCTTC
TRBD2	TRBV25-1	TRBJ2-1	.	CASSETSGREDEQFF	TGTGCCAGCAGTGAAACTAGCGGGAGGGAGGATGAGCAGTTCTTC
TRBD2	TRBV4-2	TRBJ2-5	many	CASSRRTSGAQETQYF	TGTGCCAGCAGCCGGCGGACTAGCGGGGCCCAAGAGACCCAGTACTTC
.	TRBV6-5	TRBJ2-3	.	CASSSGTPKHRYAYF	TGTGCCAGCAGCTCCGGGACACCTAAGCACAGATACGCGTATTTT
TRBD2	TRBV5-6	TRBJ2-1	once	CASSSRWTSGSGEQFF	TGTGCCAGCAGCTCGAGGTGGACTAGCGGCTCAGGGGAGCAGTTCTTC
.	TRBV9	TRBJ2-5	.	CASSVGSAGIQETQYF	TGTGCCAGCAGCGTAGGAAGTGCGGGGATACAAGAGACCCAGTACTTC
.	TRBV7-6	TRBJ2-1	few	CASSLGVGTRSNEQFF	TGTGCCAGCAGCTTAGGGGTAGGGACGAGGTCCAATGAGCAGTTCTTC
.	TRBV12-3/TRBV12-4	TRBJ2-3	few	CASSFSQVEYF	TGTGCCAGCAGTTTCAGCCAAGTGGAGTATTTT
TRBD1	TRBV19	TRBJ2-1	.	CASSARPGTANEQFF	TGTGCCAGTAGTGCCCGTCCCGGGACAGCCAATGAGCAGTTCTTC
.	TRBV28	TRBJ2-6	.	CASSLLGEVSSGANVLTF	TGTGCCAGCAGTTTATTAGGGGAGGTGAGCTCTGGGGCCAACGTCCTGACTTTC
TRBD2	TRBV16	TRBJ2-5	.	CASSRSPSGGETQYF	TGTGCCAGCAGCCGATCACCTAGCGGGGGAGAGACCCAGTACTTC
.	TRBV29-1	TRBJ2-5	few	CSVGWSEETQYF	TGCAGCGTTGGTTGGTCGGAAGAGACCCAGTACTTC
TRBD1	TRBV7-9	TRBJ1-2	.	CASSDTSGQGKLNGYTF	TGTGCCAGCAGCGATACCTCCGGACAGGGAAAGCTAAATGGCTACACCTTC
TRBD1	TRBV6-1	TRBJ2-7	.	CASTFGTAYEQYF	TGTGCCAGCACCTTCGGGACAGCCTACGAGCAGTACTTC
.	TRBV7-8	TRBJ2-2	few	CASSLELANTGELFF	TGTGCCAGCAGCTTAGAACTTGCTAACACCGGGGAGCTGTTTTTT
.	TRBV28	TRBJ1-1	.	CASSLMNGQMNTEAFF	TGTGCCAGCAGTTTGATGAACGGGCAAATGAACACTGAAGCTTTCTTT
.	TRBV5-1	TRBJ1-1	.	CASSLAPGGGTEAFF	TGCGCCAGCAGCTTGGCCCCGGGGGGTGGCACTGAAGCTTTCTTT
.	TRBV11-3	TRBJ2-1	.	CASSRGADNEQFF	TGTGCCAGCAGCAGGGGAGCGGACAATGAGCAGTTCTTC
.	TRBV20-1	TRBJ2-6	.	CSAESGANVLTF	TGCAGTGCGGAATCTGGGGCCAACGTCCTGACTTTC
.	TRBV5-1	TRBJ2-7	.	CASSLGTVPYEQYF	TGCGCCAGCAGCTTGGGAACAGTCCCCTACGAGCAGTACTTC
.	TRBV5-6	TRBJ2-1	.	CASSFRSYHNEQFF	TGTGCCAGCAGCTTCCGGAGCTACCACAATGAGCAGTTCTTC
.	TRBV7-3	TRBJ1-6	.	CASSAQPNSPLHF	TGTGCCAGCAGCGCCCAGCCTAATTCACCCCTCCACTTT
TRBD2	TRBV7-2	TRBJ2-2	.	CASSQGTSRTGELFF	TGTGCCAGCAGCCAGGGGACTAGCAGAACCGGGGAGCTGTTTTTT
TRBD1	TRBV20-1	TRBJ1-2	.	CSAMRGRLYGYTF	TGCAGTGCTATGAGGGGGCGCCTCTATGGCTACACCTTC
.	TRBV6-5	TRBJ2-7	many	CASTGHYEQYF	TGTGCCAGCACAGGGCACTACGAGCAGTACTTC
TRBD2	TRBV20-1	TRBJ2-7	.	CGSLVTSGRISGEQYF	TGCGGTTCCCTAGTCACTAGCGGGAGGATAAGCGGTGAGCAGTACTTC
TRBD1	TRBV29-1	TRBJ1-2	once	CSVRAGTGFTF	TGCAGCGTGCGGGCCGGGACAGGCTTCACCTTC
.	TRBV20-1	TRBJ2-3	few	CSARGMAYRSDTQYF	TGCAGTGCTAGAGGCATGGCCTACAGGTCAGATACGCAGTATTTT
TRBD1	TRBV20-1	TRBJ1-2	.	CSATEGQPSNYGYTF	TGCAGTGCTACCGAGGGACAGCCGTCTAACTATGGCTACACCTTC
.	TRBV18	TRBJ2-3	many	CASSPPGSTDTQYF	TGTGCCAGCTCACCACCGGGAAGCACAGATACGCAGTATTTT
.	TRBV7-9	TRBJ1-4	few	CASSRSKASEKLFF	TGTGCCAGCAGCCGTAGTAAGGCATCAGAGAAACTGTTTTTT
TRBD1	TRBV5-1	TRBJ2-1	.	CASSGQDNEQFF	TGCGCCAGCAGTGGACAGGACAATGAGCAGTTCTTC
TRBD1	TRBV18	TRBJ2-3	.	CASSTRTGEDTQYF	TGTGCCAGCTCAACTCGGACAGGGGAAGATACGCAGTATTTT
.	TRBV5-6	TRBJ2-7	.	CASSLYRRSSYEQYF	TGTGCCAGCAGCTTGTACCGGAGAAGCTCCTACGAGCAGTACTTC
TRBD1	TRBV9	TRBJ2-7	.	CASSVGTGVAEQYF	TGTGCCAGCAGCGTGGGGACAGGGGTTGCCGAGCAGTACTTC
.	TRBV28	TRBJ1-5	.	CASSLRRVRNQPQHF	TGTGCCAGCAGTTTGAGGAGGGTCCGCAATCAGCCCCAGCATTTT
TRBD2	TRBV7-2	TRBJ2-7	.	CACSLTPGLGAYNEQYF	TGTGCCTGCAGCTTAACACCCGGACTAGGGGCCTACAATGAGCAGTACTTC
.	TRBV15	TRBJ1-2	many	CATSREGGHYGYTF	TGTGCCACCAGCAGAGAGGGGGGACACTATGGCTACACCTTC
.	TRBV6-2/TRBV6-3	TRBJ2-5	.	CASSLNEIQETQYF	TGTGCCAGCAGTTTAAACGAGATCCAAGAGACCCAGTACTTC
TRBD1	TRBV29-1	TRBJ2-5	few	CSGGTGSQGAQYF	TGCAGCGGAGGGACCGGGTCCCAGGGGGCCCAGTACTTC
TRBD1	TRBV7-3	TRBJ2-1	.	CASSLKTGGNNEQFF	TGTGCCAGCAGCTTAAAAACAGGGGGGAACAATGAGCAGTTCTTC
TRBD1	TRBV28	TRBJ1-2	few	CASRPTGTVGYTF	TGTGCCAGCAGACCGACCGGGACAGTTGGCTACACCTTC
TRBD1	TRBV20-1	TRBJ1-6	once	CSARETGGGSPLHF	TGCAGTGCTAGAGAGACAGGGGGGGGCTCACCCCTCCACTTT
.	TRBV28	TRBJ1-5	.	CASSPGRSDNQPQHF	TGTGCCAGCAGTCCCGGCAGGAGTGACAATCAGCCCCAGCATTTT
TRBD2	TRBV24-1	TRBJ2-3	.	CATSRAGARTDTQYF	TGTGCCACCAGTCGGGCGGGAGCCCGCACAGATACGCAGTATTTT